This T cell receptor beta chain was captured in a study of blood T cell repertoires in COVID-19. Study as a whole: T cells, B-cell-depleted T cells, or PBMCs provided the cDNA or gDNA that served as material.

In the study's own analysis: Counts of nucleated cells, estimated from reference gene primer amplification, were obtained. Here immunoSEQ multiplex PCR was the method, and the copy in TCRdb shows in-frame clones only, minus some. That table furnishes V, J and clone size, whereas the DNA furnished D and trimming. The sample contains some 200,000 clones, approximately 85% of which appear only once. Seattle patients were enrolled during active infection and followed longitudinally. The CDR3 extends over 16 amino acids. Losses at the gene ends were 1 base for V and 3 bases for J; bases not matched to a gene: 4. The germline CDR1 and CDR2 sequences are SGHAT and FQNNGV.

This sequence joins TRBV11-2 and TRBJ1-2; TRBD1 agrees at 11 bases. This sequence originates from an older woman with COVID-19, enrolled during active disease. Sequencing used peripheral blood. As DNA, the CDR3 is TGTGCCAGCAGCTTAGCGTCGGGACAGGGGGACTATGGCTACACCTTC. This encodes CASSLASGQGDYGYTF.